A single sample gave rise to the 30 T cell receptor beta chains below, sequenced in a study of regulatory T cells in long-lasting Graves disease. Indicated time point: persistent/refractory GD, antithyroid drugs over 5 years with positive TRAb. The authors made the TCR library using RNA they extracted from PBMCs. To make TCR beta libraries, researchers used iRepertoire HTBI primers and Arm-PCR of CDR3 regions. TCRdb reanalysed the multiplex PCR reads using MiXCR and keeps one entry per CDR3 protein. The sample includes 310,000 or so distinct CDR3 sequences, around 23% of them seen just once. The specimen was peripheral blood mononuclear cells (PBMCs), collected when the disease was refractory, from a patient treated with antithyroid drugs. The receptors originated from a female donor with Graves disease.

This clonotype was seen only a few times. The CDR3 DNA follows: TGTGCCAGCAGCCGAACCCAGCCGACAGGGAGGGCCACCGGGGAGCTGTTTTTT. It translates to CASSRTQPTGRATGELFF. V is TRBV7-9 and J is TRBJ2-2, with D perhaps matching TRBD1 or TRBD2 (7 bases each). There are 18 residues in the CDR3. From germline, CDR1 is SEHNR and CDR2 FQNEAQ (reference sequence). Trimming cost V 5 bases and J 4 bases, with 23 bases left between them.

This clonotype was seen only a few times. This chain joins TRBV27 and TRBJ2-1, with TRBD2 matching 9 bases. Per germline, CDR1 MNHEY and CDR2 SMNVEV (reference sequence). The ends lost 3 bases at V and 5 bases at J; junction bases unmatched: 5. The CDR3 runs 15 residues. Here the CDR3 DNA reads TGTGCCAGCAGTTTGACTAGCGGCCAAAACAATGAGCAGTTCTTC. Translation: CASSLTSGQNNEQFF.

The chain is built from TRBV27 and TRBJ2-1, with 8 bases that match TRBD2. The V gene's germline CDR1 is MNHEY and CDR2 SMNVEV (reference sequence). The CDR3 length is 14 residues. V shed 10 bases, J shed 6 bases, and the junction held 11 bases outside the gene matches. CDR3 sequence (DNA): TGTGCCAACTACTGGGCGGGAGGTTGCAATGAGCAGTTCTTC. Encoded protein: CANYWAGGCNEQFF.

This clonotype has a count of ten or more. This chain joins TRBV29-1 and TRBJ1-1; D call uncertain. This CDR3 is built from 12 residues. CDR1 is SQVTM, CDR2 ANQGSEA, per germline. The germline V and J ends were trimmed by 7 bases and 11 bases, with 20 bases remaining between them. CDR3: CSGQDGITMAFF. As DNA, the CDR3 is TGCAGCGGCCAGGACGGGATTACGATGGCTTTCTTT.

This chain links TRBV10-1 with TRBJ2-7; a weak D match, TRBD2 (5 bases). Germline V gene lookup returns CDR1 WNHNN and CDR2 SYGVQD (reference sequence). This CDR3 spans 15 amino acids. The V and J ends lost 10 bases and 0 bases respectively, with 19 bases between them. CDR3 loop: CATPEERQSSYEQYF. CDR3 DNA: TGCGCCACCCCCGAAGAGCGGCAGAGCTCCTACGAGCAGTACTTC.

V gene TRBV12-3 or TRBV12-4 combines with J gene TRBJ2-7; tentative D call: TRBD2 (6 bases). V lost 8 bases and J lost 4, with 15 bases in between. The CDR3 runs to 13 residues. The CDR3, as DNA: TGTGCCAGCTCGGGACTCCAGGGATACGAGCAGTACTTC. It encodes CASSGLQGYEQYF.

In its sample, this clonotype was seen a few times. The chain employs TRBV30 and TRBJ1-5; D gene uncertain. Germline assignment: CDR1 GTSNPN and CDR2 SVGIG (reference sequence). The CDR3 consists of 14 residues. The V end was cut by 2 bases, the J end by 6 bases, with 14 bases between. Here the CDR3 reads CAWSQDAQGQPQHF. For the CDR3, the DNA is TGTGCCTGGAGTCAGGATGCTCAAGGTCAGCCCCAGCATTTT.

This clonotype has just a few counts. This chain's CDR3 is CASSVSGRGHETQYF. The CDR3 region has the DNA TGTGCCAGCAGCGTAAGCGGCAGGGGGCATGAGACCCAGTACTTC. The rearrangement links TRBV9 to TRBJ2-5; 8 bases map to TRBD1. This CDR3 is 15 amino acids long. The germline gives CDR1 SGDLS, CDR2 YYNGEE. V dropped 1 base and J dropped 5; count of bases not matched to a gene: 7.

This clonotype was recorded a few times. The chain employs TRBV7-2 and TRBJ2-5; TRBD2 matches 10 bases. J gave up 1 base and V 7 bases, and 3 bases lay outside the gene matches. The length of the CDR3 is 14 residues. The germline V gene encodes CDR1 SGHTA and CDR2 FQGNSA. The CDR3 sequence is CASTLAGSQETQYF. CDR3 nucleotide sequence: TGTGCCAGCACACTAGCGGGGAGCCAAGAGACCCAGTACTTC.

V is TRBV20-1 and J is TRBJ2-2; a possible D gene is TRBD1 (6 bases). Germline V gene data show CDR1 as DFQATT and CDR2 as SNEGSKA (reference sequence). The CDR3 spans 15 residues. Between the trimmed V and J ends, which lost 0 bases and 3 bases, there was a span of 11 bases. The CDR3 DNA reads as TGCAGTGCTAGAGACCGCCGGACAGACACCGGGGAGCTGTTTTTT. Its protein is CSARDRRTDTGELFF.

This clonotype has at least ten counts. This chain uses TRBV27 with TRBJ2-7; no reliable D call. In germline, CDR1 is MNHEY, CDR2 SMNVEV (reference sequence). This CDR3 has 15 amino acids. Trimming cost V 6 bases and J 0 bases, with 15 bases left between them. CDR3 nucleotides: TGTGCCAGCAGCCCCGCGGCCCGGAGCTCCTACGAGCAGTACTTC. Translation gives CASSPAARSSYEQYF.

This chain links TRBV30 with TRBJ1-5; D is uncertain. This CDR3 is built from 14 residues. Germline assignment: CDR1 GTSNPN and CDR2 SVGIG (reference sequence). Trimming removed 0 bases at V and 1 base at J, with 7 bases between. CDR3 sequence reads: CAWSVRLSNQPQHF. The CDR3 bases are TGTGCCTGGAGTGTACGACTGAGCAATCAGCCCCAGCATTTT.

This clonotype has a single count. This may arise from a read error, as a much more abundant clone is one base away. This chain connects TRBV28 to TRBJ2-7; 9 nucleotides align to TRBD1. The CDR3 has 15 amino acids. Germline V gene data show CDR1 as MDHEN and CDR2 as SYDVKM. Trimming took 10 bases from V and 7 from J; bases not matched to a gene: 17. DNA of the CDR3: TGTGCCACCGAATCACTCGGGACAGGGACTCGGGAGCAGTACTTC. Translating it yields CATESLGTGTREQYF.

This clonotype was picked up many times. The chain employs TRBV2 and TRBJ1-1, with a weak D call TRBD1 (6 bases). The germline V gene has CDR1 SNHLY and CDR2 FYNNEI. V lost 2 bases and J 7 bases, leaving 17 bases between the germline ends. The CDR3 is made up of 15 amino acids. CDR3 residues: CASSESGTLYGEAFF. CDR3 nucleotide sequence: TGTGCCAGCAGTGAATCGGGGACACTCTATGGTGAAGCTTTCTTT.

This clonotype was seen ten or more times. This chain joins TRBV6-1 and TRBJ1-2, with 7 positions matching TRBD1. Germline assignment: CDR1 MNHNS and CDR2 SASEGT. This CDR3 is 16 amino acids long. With V trimmed by 0 bases and J by 4 bases, 8 bases remained unmatched. The CDR3 region is CASSEALQGPSYGYTF. CDR3 nucleotide sequence: TGTGCCAGCAGTGAAGCCCTACAGGGGCCTAGCTATGGCTACACCTTC.

J is TRBJ1-2 and V is TRBV24-1, with 7 bases matching TRBD1. The germline CDR1 and CDR2 sequences are KGHDR and SFDVKD. V gave up 4 bases and J gave up 4 bases; unmatched junction bases: 5. The CDR3 consists of 14 residues. The CDR3 region is CATSDRTGFYGYTF. The CDR3 DNA sequence: TGTGCCACCAGTGACCGGACAGGCTTCTATGGCTACACCTTC.

V is TRBV7-2 and J is TRBJ1-5; no reliable D call. In germline, CDR1 is SGHTA, CDR2 FQGNSA. Trimming left V 6 bases short and J 0 bases short, with 9 bases between. CDR3 length: 14 amino acids. The CDR3 region is CASSQLYSNQPQHF. DNA of the CDR3: TGTGCCAGCAGTCAACTCTATAGCAATCAGCCCCAGCATTTT. Full variable domain (missing parts from reference TRBV7-2 and TRBJ1-5): GAGVSQSPSNKVTEKGKDVELRCDPISGHTALYWYRQSLGQGLEFLIYFQGNSAPDKSGLPSDRFSAERTGGSVSTLTIQRTQQEDSAVYLCASSQLYSNQPQHFGDGTRLSIL.

The CDR3 loop reads CASSQVGTSYEQYF. DNA for the CDR3: TGTGCCAGCAGCCAAGTCGGGACATCCTACGAGCAGTACTTC. The chain links TRBV4-2 to TRBJ2-7; a weak D match, TRBD1 (6 bases). From germline, CDR1 is LGHNA and CDR2 YNFKEQ. V lost 1 base and J lost 1, with 8 bases in between. The CDR3 runs 14 residues.

This chain joins TRBV30 and TRBJ1-4; D is perhaps TRBD1 (6 bases). This CDR3 region has 14 residues. Germline V gene data show CDR1 as GTSNPN and CDR2 as SVGIG (reference sequence). The ends were cut back, 5 bases at V and 8 bases at J, with 18 bases in the middle. The CDR3 here is CAWANGRTVEKLFF. Here the CDR3 DNA reads TGTGCCTGGGCGAATGGCAGGACAGTCGAAAAACTGTTTTTT. The whole variable domain, filled in from reference TRBV30 and TRBJ1-4, reads SQTIHQWPATLVQPVGSPLSLECTVEGTSNPNLYWYRQAAGRGLQLLFYSVGIGQISSEVPQNLSASRPQDRQFILSSKKLLLSDSGFYLCAWANGRTVEKLFFGSGTQLSVL.

This clonotype came up once. This rearrangement joins TRBV7-8 to TRBJ2-1, with 9 nucleotides matching TRBD2. This CDR3 is built from 15 residues. Germline CDR1 reads SGHVS; CDR2 reads FQNEAQ. The trim removed 5 bases at V and 10 bases at J, leaving 12 bases unmatched. The CDR3 spells CASSTGLAVLREQFF. CDR3 sequence (DNA): TGTGCCAGCAGCACGGGACTAGCAGTTCTCCGCGAGCAGTTCTTC. Full variable domain (rest looked up from reference TRBV7-8 and TRBJ2-1): GAGVSQSPRYKVAKRGQDVALRCDPISGHVSLFWYQQALGQGPEFLTYFQNEAQLDKSGLPSDRFFAERPEGSVSTLKIQRTQQEDSAVYLCASSTGLAVLREQFFGPGTRLTVL.

This sequence joins TRBV7-8 and TRBJ1-6; a weak D match, TRBD1 (5 bases). V was clipped by 3 bases and J by 6 bases, with 15 bases between them. This CDR3 is 16 amino acids long. Germline V gene sequence: CDR1 SGHVS, CDR2 FQNEAQ. Here the CDR3 reads CASSLVVGRTNSPLHF. The CDR3, as DNA: TGTGCCAGCAGCTTGGTAGTGGGACGCACTAATTCACCCCTCCACTTT. Combining the CDR3 with reference TRBV7-8 and TRBJ1-6 gives the whole variable domain GAGVSQSPRYKVAKRGQDVALRCDPISGHVSLFWYQQALGQGPEFLTYFQNEAQLDKSGLPSDRFFAERPEGSVSTLKIQRTQQEDSAVYLCASSLVVGRTNSPLHFGNGTRLTVT.

A few counts support this clonotype. A read error may explain this, as a much larger clone is one base away. Here the CDR3 omits its conserved ending phenylalanine or tryptophan, so a read error is the likely source. The chain couples TRBV28 to TRBJ2-5; 9 bases are a match to TRBD2. The junction had 14 bases not matched to a gene; V was cut back by 6 bases and J by 3 bases. Germline values: CDR1 MDHEN, CDR2 SYDVKM. The CDR3 loop spans 17 amino acids. CDR3 DNA sequence: TGTGCCAGCAGCCAACGGCGAGCGGGAGGCGGAGAAGAGACCCAGTACCTC. Protein product: CASSQRRAGGGEETQYL.

This clonotype was recorded many times. The chain employs TRBV5-1 and TRBJ1-5, with D hard to call. CDR3 length: 13 residues. V gave up 2 bases and J gave up 4 bases, with 7 bases separating them. Germline V gene lookup returns CDR1 SGHRS and CDR2 YFSETQ. The CDR3 DNA reads TGCGCCAGCAGCTTACAAGGGAATCAGCCCCAGCATTTT. This codes for CASSLQGNQPQHF.

This clonotype was counted at least ten times. V is TRBV20-1 and J is TRBJ1-4, with D possibly being TRBD1 (5 bases). This CDR3 comprises 13 residues. Between the trimmed V and J ends, which lost 1 base and 8 bases, there was a span of 11 bases. Germline loops: CDR1 DFQATT, CDR2 SNEGSKA (reference sequence). In nucleotides, the CDR3 is TGCAGTGCTAGAGGGGGGAGAGGAGAAAAACTGTTTTTT. This encodes CSARGGRGEKLFF.

The chain uses TRBV4-3 and TRBJ2-7, with a possible D match to TRBD2 (6 bases). This CDR3 comprises 15 residues. V lost 0 bases, J lost 4 bases, and 13 bases lay in between. Germline CDR1 and CDR2: LGHNA and YSLEER. The CDR3, as DNA: TGCGCCAGCAGCCAAGATCCTGGGGCGGGGTACGAGCAGTACTTC. Protein product: CASSQDPGAGYEQYF.

This clonotype occurred once. A much more abundant neighbour one base away suggests this may be a read error. The rearrangement links TRBV10-3 to TRBJ1-6; D gene unclear. CDR1 and CDR2 (germline): ENHRY, SYGVKD. The CDR3 totals 15 residues. Written as DNA, the CDR3 is TGTGCCGTCAGTGAGTCACCGGGGAGGGATTCACCCCTCCACTTT. This sequence encodes CAVSESPGRDSPLHF.

The CDR3 DNA sequence: TGCAGTGCCAACGGTCCCGGGACAGGACGCTACGAGCAGTACTTC. Amino acids: CSANGPGTGRYEQYF. This chain links TRBV20-1 with TRBJ2-7, with 8 positions matching TRBD1. V shed 6 bases, J shed 3 bases, and the junction held 13 bases outside the gene matches. There are 15 residues in the CDR3. Per the germline V gene, CDR1 is DFQATT and CDR2 is SNEGSKA (reference sequence).

This clonotype was seen many times. This rearrangement joins TRBV27 to TRBJ2-7; 7 positions agree with TRBD1. Germline V gives CDR1 MNHEY, CDR2 SMNVEV (reference sequence). The CDR3 is made up of 15 amino acids. Trimming at V came to 4 bases and at J to 2 bases, leaving 8 bases not matched to a gene. The CDR3 DNA sequence: TGTGCCAGCAGTTCCCCGGGACAGATACCCTACGAGCAGTACTTC. Residues: CASSSPGQIPYEQYF.

This clonotype showed up many times. The rearrangement joins TRBV12-3 or TRBV12-4 to TRBJ2-5; D ambiguous. The CDR3 is 16 residues long. V shed 5 bases and J shed 2 bases, with 18 bases lying between them. CDR3 DNA: TGTGCCAGCAGTCAGCTCAGAGCCACTACGCAAGAGACCCAGTACTTC. Protein product: CASSQLRATTQETQYF.

J is TRBJ2-5 and V is TRBV4-1, with D uncertain. Germline loops: CDR1 MGHRA, CDR2 YSYEKL. The length of the CDR3 is 15 residues. Trimming took 1 base from V and 5 from J, leaving 14 bases between them. The CDR3 is CASSQGPGVAETQYF. The CDR3 DNA reads TGCGCCAGCAGCCAAGGGCCGGGCGTCGCCGAGACCCAGTACTTC.